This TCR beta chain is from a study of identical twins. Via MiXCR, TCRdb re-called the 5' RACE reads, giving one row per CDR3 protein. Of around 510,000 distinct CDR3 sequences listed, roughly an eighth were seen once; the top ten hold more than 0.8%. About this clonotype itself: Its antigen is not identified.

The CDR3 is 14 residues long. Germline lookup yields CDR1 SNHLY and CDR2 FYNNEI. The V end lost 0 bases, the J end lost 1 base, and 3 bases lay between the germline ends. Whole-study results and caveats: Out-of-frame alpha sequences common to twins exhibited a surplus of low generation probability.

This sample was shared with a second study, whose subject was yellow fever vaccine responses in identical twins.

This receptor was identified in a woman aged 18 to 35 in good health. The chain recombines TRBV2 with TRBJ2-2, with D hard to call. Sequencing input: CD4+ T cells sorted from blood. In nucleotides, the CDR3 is TGTGCCAGCAGTGAAGCCAGGAACACCGGGGAGCTGTTTTTT. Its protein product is CASSEARNTGELFF.